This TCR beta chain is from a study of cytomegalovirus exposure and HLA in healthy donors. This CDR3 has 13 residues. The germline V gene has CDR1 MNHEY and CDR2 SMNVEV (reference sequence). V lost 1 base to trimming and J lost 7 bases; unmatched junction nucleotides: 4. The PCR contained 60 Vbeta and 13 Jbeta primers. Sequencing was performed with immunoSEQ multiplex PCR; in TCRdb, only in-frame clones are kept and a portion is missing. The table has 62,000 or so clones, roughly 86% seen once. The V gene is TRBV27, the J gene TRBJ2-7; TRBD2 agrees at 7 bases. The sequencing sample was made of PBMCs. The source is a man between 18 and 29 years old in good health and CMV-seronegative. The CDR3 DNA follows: TGTGCCAGCAGTTTATATCAGGGAGGGGAGCAGTACTTC. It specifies CASSLYQGGEQYF.